Each of the 30 T cell receptor beta chains below was sequenced from the same sample in a study of blood T cell repertoires in COVID-19. Data came from immunoSEQ multiplex PCR; TCRdb stores just in-frame clones and leaves some out. The sample records about 160,000 clones, 70% to 90% being singletons. Sequenced: peripheral blood. The receptors derive from a middle-aged man with acute or convalescent COVID-19.

The rearrangement links TRBV7-2 to TRBJ2-1, with D possibly being TRBD2 (7 bases). The CDR3 runs 15 residues. Per germline, CDR1 SGHTA and CDR2 FQGNSA. V dropped 0 bases and J dropped 4 bases, with 10 bases sitting between them. The CDR3 sequence is CASSLAGGLYNEQFF. CDR3 bases: TGTGCCAGCAGCTTAGCGGGGGGGCTATACAATGAGCAGTTCTTC.

This clone was seen a handful of times. The chain carries TRBV4-3 and TRBJ1-6; unclear D gene. This CDR3 is built from 15 residues. Germline V gene lookup returns CDR1 LGHNA and CDR2 YSLEER. The ends were cut back, 0 bases at V and 6 bases at J, with 9 bases in the middle. CDR3 residues: CASSQDWASNSPLHF. CDR3 nucleotide sequence: TGCGCCAGCAGCCAAGACTGGGCGTCTAATTCACCCCTCCACTTT.

As to this clone: The junction departs from germline at one end; a sequencing error may be responsible. Other DNA sequences in the sample encode the same CDR3. The rearrangement links TRBV2 to TRBJ2-2; 12 bases fit TRBD2. Germline V lookup: CDR1 SNHLY, CDR2 FYNNEI. The CDR3 is 15 amino acids. The CDR3 coding sequence is TGCGCCAGCAGTGTACTAGCGGGGGGAGCCGGGGAGCTGTTTTTT. Translation: CASSVLAGGAGELFF.

Comments on this clone: Different DNA sequences within this sample yield the same CDR3. The CDR3 sequence is CASSSTGDNYGYTF. CDR3 coding DNA: TGCGCCAGCAGCTCCACAGGGGATAACTATGGCTACACCTTC. The chain recombines TRBV5-1 with TRBJ1-2, with 7 positions matching TRBD1. V trimming: 3 bases; J trimming: 1 base; junction bases outside the gene matches: 3. Germline values: CDR1 SGHRS, CDR2 YFSETQ. The CDR3 is 14 amino acids. Using reference TRBV5-1 and TRBJ1-2 for the parts outside the CDR3, the full variable domain is KAGVTQTPRYLIKTRGQQVTLSCSPISGHRSVSWYQQTPGQGLQFLFEYFSETQRNKGNFPGRFSGRQFSNSRSEMNVSTLELGDSALYLCASSSTGDNYGYTFGSGTRLTVV.

The V gene is TRBV18, the J gene TRBJ1-2; D is unresolved. CDR3 length: 14 amino acids. CDR1 KGHSH and CDR2 LQKENI come from the germline V gene. V lost 5 bases to trimming and J lost 2 bases, with 12 bases between them. This CDR3 reads CASSYQEDNYGYTF. The CDR3 DNA reads TGTGCCAGCTCATATCAGGAGGACAACTATGGCTACACCTTC.

This clone was detected a few times. Sequence at one end of the junction differs from germline and may be a read error. Here the CDR3 reads CASSFSVAAPNFF. As DNA, the CDR3 is TGTGCCAGCAGCTTTTCGGTTGCGGCTCCTAATTTCTTC. The rearrangement joins TRBV5-5 to TRBJ1-2, with D unresolved. This CDR3 has 13 residues. Germline loops: CDR1 SGHKS, CDR2 YYEKEE (reference sequence).

CDR3 sequence reads: CATRRGPTNEKLFF. CDR3 bases: TGTGCCACCCGCCGCGGCCCAACTAATGAAAAACTGTTTTTT. J is TRBJ1-4 and V is TRBV24-1, with D unresolved. The CDR3 length is 14 residues. Germline loops: CDR1 KGHDR, CDR2 SFDVKD. The germline V and J ends were trimmed by 9 bases and 0 bases, with 10 bases remaining between them.

This sequence joins TRBV4-2 and TRBJ1-4, with 7 bases aligning to TRBD1. Unmatched junction bases numbered 3, after V lost 0 bases and J lost 5 bases. The CDR3 extends over 15 amino acids. From germline, CDR1 is LGHNA and CDR2 YNFKEQ. The chain's CDR3 is CASSQERDRNEKLFF. The CDR3 DNA reads TGTGCCAGCAGCCAAGAGAGGGACAGAAATGAAAAACTGTTTTTT.

The chain combines TRBV28 with TRBJ2-1; 7 bases map to TRBD1. This CDR3 contains 17 residues. The germline V gene encodes CDR1 MDHEN and CDR2 SYDVKM. Losses at the gene ends were 7 bases for V and 1 base for J; bases not matched to a gene: 13. The DNA of the CDR3 is TGTGCCAGCAACTGGGACAGCCCAGGGGGTTCCTACAATGAGCAGTTCTTC. This encodes CASNWDSPGGSYNEQFF. The full variable domain, its missing parts supplied by reference TRBV28 and TRBJ2-1, is DVKVTQSSRYLVKRTGEKVFLECVQDMDHENMFWYRQDPGLGLRLIYFSYDVKMKEKGDIPEGYSVSREKKERFSLILESASTNQTSMYLCASNWDSPGGSYNEQFFGPGTRLTVL.

The chain employs TRBV5-1 and TRBJ2-3; 13 positions agree with TRBD2. The CDR3 is 17 residues long. V dropped 3 bases and J dropped 2; count of bases not matched to a gene: 6. Germline V gene lookup returns CDR1 SGHRS and CDR2 YFSETQ. This chain's CDR3 is CASSSTSGGTYTDTQYF. The CDR3 DNA follows: TGCGCCAGCAGCTCGACTAGCGGGGGGACCTACACAGATACGCAGTATTTT.

The chain employs TRBV6-5 and TRBJ2-7; 7 bases line up with TRBD1. CDR1 and CDR2 from the germline V gene are MNHEY and SVGAGI. The CDR3 spans 14 residues. V trimming: 4 bases; J trimming: 4 bases; junction bases outside the gene matches: 7. The CDR3 loop reads CASSFRDSRYEQYF. CDR3 sequence (DNA): TGTGCCAGCAGTTTCCGGGACAGCCGATACGAGCAGTACTTC.

This clone was picked up many times. This chain joins TRBV3-1 (or the pseudogene TRBV3-2) and TRBJ2-3, with a weak D call TRBD2 (5 bases). The germline V gene has CDR1 LGHDT and CDR2 YNNKEL (reference sequence). The CDR3 has 16 residues. The V end was cut by 0 bases, the J end by 1 base, with 11 bases between. Here the CDR3 DNA reads TGTGCCAGCAGCCAAGATAGGTCGCGGGGCACAGATACGCAGTATTTT. Its translation is CASSQDRSRGTDTQYF.

This chain uses TRBV11-2 with TRBJ2-1; TRBD2 agrees at 7 bases. Germline V gene lookup returns CDR1 SGHAT and CDR2 FQNNGV. The CDR3 runs 15 residues. Trimming cost V 5 bases and J 5 bases; bases outside gene matches: 9. The CDR3 loop reads CASSPWAGENNEQFF. DNA of the CDR3: TGTGCCAGCAGCCCCTGGGCGGGGGAGAACAATGAGCAGTTCTTC.

V gene TRBV2 combines with J gene TRBJ1-5, with 10 nucleotides matching TRBD1. Trimming removed 7 bases from V and 6 bases from J; junction bases left unmatched: 12. CDR3 size: 16 residues. Germline lookup yields CDR1 SNHLY and CDR2 FYNNEI. This CDR3 reads CASTRQGAKNGQPQHF. The DNA for the CDR3 is TGTGCCAGCACTCGACAGGGGGCAAAGAACGGTCAGCCCCAGCATTTT. The full variable domain, its missing parts supplied by reference TRBV2 and TRBJ1-5, is EPEVTQTPSHQVTQMGQEVILRCVPISNHLYFYWYRQILGQKVEFLVSFYNNEISEKSEIFDDQFSVERPDGSNFTLKIRSTKLEDSAMYFCASTRQGAKNGQPQHFGDGTRLSIL.

The chain joins TRBV15 to TRBJ2-1; D is perhaps TRBD2 (6 bases). Germline V gives CDR1 LNHNV, CDR2 YYDKDF (reference sequence). The CDR3 spans 17 residues. V lost 0 bases and J 2 bases, leaving 14 bases between the germline ends. The CDR3 loop is CATSRDSPGVTYNEQFF. DNA of the CDR3: TGTGCCACCAGCAGAGATTCTCCGGGAGTAACCTACAATGAGCAGTTCTTC.

The chain joins TRBV27 to TRBJ2-1; 8 positions agree with TRBD2. This CDR3 is 20 amino acids long. J lost 0 bases, V lost 7 bases, and 20 bases had no gene match. Germline CDR1 reads MNHEY; CDR2 reads SMNVEV (reference sequence). CDR3 sequence: CASTPRAGAPVVSSYNEQFF. For the CDR3, the DNA is TGTGCCAGCACCCCTCGAGCGGGGGCCCCCGTTGTTAGCTCCTACAATGAGCAGTTCTTC.

The rearrangement joins TRBV7-9 to TRBJ2-5; no definite D call. This CDR3 contains 16 residues. V lost 5 bases to trimming and J lost 3 bases, with 19 bases between them. The germline V gene has CDR1 SEHNR and CDR2 FQNEAQ (reference sequence). CDR3 sequence: CASSTLQYRSEETQYF. CDR3 bases: TGTGCCAGCAGCACCCTTCAGTATAGGAGCGAAGAGACCCAGTACTTC. Full variable domain (outside the CDR3, taken from reference TRBV7-9 and TRBJ2-5): DTGVSQNPRHKITKRGQNVTFRCDPISEHNRLYWYRQTLGQGPEFLTYFQNEAQLEKSRLLSDRFSAERPKGSFSTLEIQRTEQGDSAMYLCASSTLQYRSEETQYFGPGTRLLVL.

V is TRBV11-2 and J is TRBJ1-2, with D maybe TRBD1 (6 bases). V lost 0 bases to trimming and J lost 6 bases, with 14 bases between them. This CDR3 has 15 residues. The germline V gene encodes CDR1 SGHAT and CDR2 FQNNGV. The CDR3, as DNA: TGTGCCAGCAGCTTAGAGCATCGGACAGTCCATGGCTACACCTTC. Translation: CASSLEHRTVHGYTF.

The chain combines TRBV5-1 with TRBJ2-3; 7 nucleotides line up with TRBD1. The CDR3 runs to 14 residues. Per the germline V gene, CDR1 is SGHRS and CDR2 is YFSETQ. Germline trimming cut 2 bases from V and 2 bases from J; bases unmatched to any gene: 2. CDR3 DNA: TGCGCCAGCAGCTTTCAGGGGGACACAGATACGCAGTATTTT. This gives the protein CASSFQGDTDTQYF.

This rearrangement joins TRBV7-9 to TRBJ2-2, with D possibly matching TRBD2 (5 bases). Trimming removed 5 bases from V and 7 bases from J, with 20 bases in between. This CDR3 comprises 16 residues. Germline loops: CDR1 SEHNR, CDR2 FQNEAQ (reference sequence). The CDR3 reads CASSGRGAYIGGELFF. CDR3 DNA: TGTGCCAGCAGCGGACGGGGTGCTTATATCGGCGGGGAGCTGTTTTTT.

The gene calls are TRBV15 and TRBJ2-5; the match to TRBD2 covers 11 bases. The junction had 6 bases not matched to a gene; V was cut back by 1 base and J by 5 bases. This CDR3 region has 16 residues. Germline V gives CDR1 LNHNV, CDR2 YYDKDF (reference sequence). CDR3 residues: CATSRALTSGVETQYF. The CDR3 region has the DNA TGTGCCACCAGCAGAGCACTGACTAGCGGGGTGGAGACCCAGTACTTC.

The J gene is TRBJ2-5, the V gene TRBV5-4, with TRBD2 matching over 8 bases. This CDR3 spans 17 amino acids. V lost 4 bases to trimming and J lost 0 bases; unmatched junction nucleotides: 11. Germline values: CDR1 SGHNT, CDR2 YYREEE (reference sequence). The CDR3 sequence is CASSPAGAGGNQETQYF. CDR3 DNA: TGTGCCAGCAGCCCGGCGGGGGCGGGGGGCAACCAAGAGACCCAGTACTTC.

V gene TRBV15 combines with J gene TRBJ1-2, with TRBD1 matching over 10 bases. This CDR3 spans 15 amino acids. From germline, CDR1 is LNHNV and CDR2 YYDKDF (reference sequence). Germline trimming cut 1 base from V and 8 bases from J; bases unmatched to any gene: 7. The CDR3: CATSRGGTGVWGYTF. The DNA of the CDR3 is TGTGCCACCAGCAGAGGCGGGACAGGGGTATGGGGCTACACCTTC.

The V and J genes are TRBV9 and TRBJ1-2; tentative D call: TRBD1 (5 bases). The germline V gene encodes CDR1 SGDLS and CDR2 YYNGEE. Between the trimmed V and J ends, which lost 4 bases and 6 bases, there was a span of 13 bases. CDR3 size: 13 residues. The CDR3 protein is CASSMNQGNGYTF. CDR3 in DNA: TGTGCCAGCAGCATGAATCAGGGTAATGGCTACACCTTC.

This sequence joins TRBV5-1 and TRBJ2-1; tentative D call: TRBD2 (7 bases). Deletions cut 7 bases from V and 8 bases from J, with 10 bases between. The CDR3 extends over 11 amino acids. Per the germline V gene, CDR1 is SGHRS and CDR2 is YFSETQ. For the CDR3, the DNA is TGCGCCAGCGGGGGGGCTTATGAGCAGTTCTTC. Translated: CASGGAYEQFF.

In its sample, this clone was seen a few times. This rearrangement joins TRBV12-3 or TRBV12-4 to TRBJ1-1, with D tentatively TRBD1 (5 bases). V gave up 2 bases and J gave up 7 bases, with 8 bases separating them. The CDR3 contains 12 residues. The CDR3 region has the DNA TGTGCCAGCAGTTTAAGGGGTAATGAAGCTTTCTTT. Protein sequence: CASSLRGNEAFF.

This clone has more than one count but fewer than ten. The chain joins TRBV11-2 to TRBJ1-5; TRBD1 matches at 8 bases. This CDR3 is built from 12 residues. Trimming at V came to 5 bases and at J to 6 bases, leaving 0 bases not matched to a gene. Germline values: CDR1 SGHAT, CDR2 FQNNGV. The CDR3 sequence is CASSDRGQPQHF. In DNA, the CDR3 is TGTGCCAGCAGCGACAGGGGTCAGCCCCAGCATTTT.

The rearrangement uses TRBV19 and TRBJ1-2; possibly TRBD1 for D (5 bases). CDR1 is LNHDA and CDR2 is SQIVND in the germline V gene (reference sequence). V gave up 6 bases and J gave up 1 base, with 18 bases separating them. CDR3 length: 16 amino acids. CDR3 protein: CASRPTDQANNYGYTF. The CDR3 region has the DNA TGTGCCAGTAGACCGACAGATCAGGCGAATAACTATGGCTACACCTTC.

The gene calls are TRBV7-9 and TRBJ1-2; a possible D gene is TRBD1 (5 bases). The CDR3 runs to 14 residues. With 5 bases removed from V and 6 bases from J, the gap between germline ends came to 16 bases. Germline CDR1 is SEHNR and CDR2 is FQNEAQ (reference sequence). CDR3 in amino acids: CASSIRGGGDGYTF. The CDR3 DNA is TGTGCCAGCAGCATCCGCGGTGGAGGGGATGGCTACACCTTC.

This clone was seen once. The genes are TRBV19 and TRBJ1-5; D gene ambiguous. Deletions cut 7 bases from V and 1 base from J, with 17 bases between. Germline V lookup: CDR1 LNHDA, CDR2 SQIVND (reference sequence). The length of the CDR3 is 16 residues. DNA for the CDR3: TGTGCCAGTACTGCCGTCACGGGGAGAAGCAATCAGCCCCAGCATTTT. Its translation is CASTAVTGRSNQPQHF.